Sequencing of this TCR beta chain was carried out in a study of blood T cell repertoires in COVID-19. Study background: T cells, B-cell-depleted T cells, or PBMCs provided the cDNA or gDNA that served as material.

The CDR3 runs 14 residues. Germline V CDR1 and CDR2: SNHLY, FYNNEI. After removal of 3 bases from V and 4 bases from J, the junction contained 5 bases not matched to a gene. TCRdb keeps only in-frame clones here, not all; method: immunoSEQ multiplex PCR. Of 70,000 to 90,000 clones listed, 79% are singletons. The sample taken for sequencing was peripheral blood. V gene TRBV2 combines with J gene TRBJ1-1; TRBD1 agrees at 7 bases. This receptor was identified in a man in his 70s with acute or convalescent COVID-19. The CDR3: CASSDRGAGTEAFF. The DNA for the CDR3 is TGTGCCAGCAGTGACAGGGGGGCAGGCACTGAAGCTTTCTTT.